These T cell receptor beta chains were read from a single sample in a study of cytomegalovirus exposure and HLA in healthy donors. Clones were sequenced by immunoSEQ multiplex PCR, and TCRdb holds only the in-frame ones, with some missing. The sample records 60,000 to 80,000 clones, just under 85% being singletons. Sequenced input: PBMCs. Receptors originate from a man aged 25-40 years in good health and CMV-seronegative. Each CDR3 is given with its conserved first and last residue.

J gene | V gene | CDR3 protein
TRBJ1-2 | TRBV27 | CASSLMGEAYGYTF
TRBJ1-3 | TRBV2 | CASRISGVAAQMLSGNTIYF
TRBJ1-3 | TRBV6-5 | CASSPSPSGNTIYF
TRBJ1-4 | TRBV5-1 | CASSLGQGREKLFF
TRBJ1-2 | TRBV9 | CASSAGDRALYGYTF
TRBJ2-1 | TRBV15 | CATSRQLAGGLEQFF
TRBJ2-3 | TRBV10-3 | CATTTSGREDTQYF
TRBJ2-2 | TRBV5-1 | CASSPQGATGELFF
TRBJ2-3 | TRBV5-1 | CASSLARGWGTDTQYF
TRBJ1-2 | TRBV7-9 | CASSLWDRGGYTF
TRBJ2-5 | TRBV5-1 | CASNRQGAETQYF
TRBJ2-1 | TRBV19 | CASSTMGGYNEQFF
TRBJ1-6 | TRBV11-2 | CASSLLTLGQGSYNSPLHF
TRBJ2-2 | TRBV11-2 | CASSPSSFGIPGELFF
TRBJ1-1 | TRBV7-2 | CASNRRRGLTEAFF
TRBJ2-5 | TRBV7-7 | CASSPNYGKETQYF
TRBJ2-3 | TRBV7-9 | CASSRDRITDTQYF
TRBJ2-1 | TRBV6-4 | CASSDAAGGSREQFF
TRBJ1-2 | TRBV7-9 | CASSEQGYGYTF
TRBJ2-1 | TRBV25-1 | CASSDATSGYNEQFF
TRBJ1-2 | TRBV29-1 | CSVRKWSTGKNYGYTF
TRBJ1-2 | TRBV28 | CATYDRVNRYGYTF
TRBJ1-4 | TRBV30 | CAWTKQGATNEKLFF
TRBJ1-2 | TRBV20-1 | CSARQGLSYTF
TRBJ2-1 | TRBV27 | CASSSTGGIEQFF
TRBJ2-1 | TRBV7-7 | CASSFDSGSYNEQFF
TRBJ2-2 | TRBV6-5 | CASSYSRDPGELFF
TRBJ1-1 | TRBV5-1 | CASSRGTGGTEAFF
TRBJ2-2 | TRBV5-1 | CASSLAPEGGRTGELFF
TRBJ1-1 | TRBV28 | CASSLTGVNTEAFF
TRBJ1-1 | TRBV6-1 | CASSEQQAFF
TRBJ2-2 | TRBV7-2 | CASSFRREHTGELFF
TRBJ1-2 | TRBV30 | CAWSVGGGYTF
TRBJ1-2 | TRBV21-1 | CASSKEVFGTGDVYGYTF
TRBJ2-2 | TRBV6-5 | CASSSLGLGGRELFF
TRBJ2-2 | TRBV7-2 | CASSQLSSGEELFF
TRBJ2-3 | TRBV4-1 | CASSQVLLYTDTQYF
TRBJ1-2 | TRBV18 | CASSLLDRTDGYTF
TRBJ2-1 | TRBV2 | CASGLTSGVVGEQFF
TRBJ2-4 | TRBV2 | CAIREGYFAKNIQYF
TRBJ2-3 | TRBV27 | CASRPTGSDTQYF
TRBJ2-1 | TRBV7-2 | CASSFPFRGALLNEQFF
TRBJ1-1 | TRBV18 | CASAGQGANTEAFF